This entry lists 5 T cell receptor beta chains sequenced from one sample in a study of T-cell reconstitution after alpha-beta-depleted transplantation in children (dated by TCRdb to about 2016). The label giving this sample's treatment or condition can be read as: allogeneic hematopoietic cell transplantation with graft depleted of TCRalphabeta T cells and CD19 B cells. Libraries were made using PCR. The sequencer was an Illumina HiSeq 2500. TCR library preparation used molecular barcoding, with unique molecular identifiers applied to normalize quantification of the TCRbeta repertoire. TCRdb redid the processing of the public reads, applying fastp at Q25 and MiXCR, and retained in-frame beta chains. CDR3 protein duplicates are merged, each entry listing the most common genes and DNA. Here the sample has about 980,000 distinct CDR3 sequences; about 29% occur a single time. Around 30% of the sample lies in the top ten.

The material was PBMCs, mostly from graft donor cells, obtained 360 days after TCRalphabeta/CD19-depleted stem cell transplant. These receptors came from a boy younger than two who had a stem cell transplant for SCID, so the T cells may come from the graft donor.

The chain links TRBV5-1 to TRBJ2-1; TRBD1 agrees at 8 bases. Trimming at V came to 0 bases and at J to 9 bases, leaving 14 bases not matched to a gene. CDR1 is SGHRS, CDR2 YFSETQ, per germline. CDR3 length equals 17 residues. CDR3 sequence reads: CASSLAFRGQGGLEQFF. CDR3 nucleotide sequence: TGCGCCAGCAGCTTGGCCTTCAGGGGGCAGGGGGGACTTGAGCAGTTCTTC.

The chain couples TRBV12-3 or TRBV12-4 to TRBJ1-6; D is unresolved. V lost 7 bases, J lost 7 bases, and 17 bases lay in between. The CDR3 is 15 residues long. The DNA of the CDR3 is TGTGCCAGCACCTTATTCCGGGCCCCGAATTCACCCCTCCACTTT. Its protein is CASTLFRAPNSPLHF.

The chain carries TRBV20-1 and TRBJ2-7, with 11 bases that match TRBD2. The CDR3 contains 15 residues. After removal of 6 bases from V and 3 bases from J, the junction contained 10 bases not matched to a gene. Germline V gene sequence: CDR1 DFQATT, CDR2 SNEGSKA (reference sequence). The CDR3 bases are TGCAGTGCCCCGTTGACTAGCGGGGTCGGCTACGAGCAGTACTTC. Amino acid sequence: CSAPLTSGVGYEQYF.

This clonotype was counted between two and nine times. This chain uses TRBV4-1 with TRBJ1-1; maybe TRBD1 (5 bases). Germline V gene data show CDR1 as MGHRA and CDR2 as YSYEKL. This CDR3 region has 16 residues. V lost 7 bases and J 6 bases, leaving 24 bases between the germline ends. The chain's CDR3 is CASTPFGLQGRAEAFF. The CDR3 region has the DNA TGCGCCAGCACCCCTTTCGGACTCCAGGGCCGCGCTGAAGCTTTCTTT.

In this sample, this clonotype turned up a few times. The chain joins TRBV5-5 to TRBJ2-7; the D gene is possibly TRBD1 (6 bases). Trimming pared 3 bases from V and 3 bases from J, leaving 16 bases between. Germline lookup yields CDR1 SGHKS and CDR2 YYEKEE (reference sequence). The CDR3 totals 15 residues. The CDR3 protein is CASSSKWDTGYEQYF. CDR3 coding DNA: TGTGCCAGCAGCTCTAAATGGGACACCGGCTACGAGCAGTACTTC.